This T cell receptor (beta chain) was obtained from a study of blood T cell repertoires in COVID-19. Assay: immunoSEQ multiplex PCR; the TCRdb copy retains only in-frame clones and omits some. The table has under 150,000 clones, just under 90% seen once. CDR3 length: 14 residues. Germline CDR1 and CDR2: SNHLY and FYNNEI. With 6 bases clipped from V and 4 bases from J, the junction kept 4 bases outside the gene matches. The V gene is TRBV2, the J gene TRBJ1-1; TRBD1 matches 11 bases. This receptor was taken from a woman aged 50 to 60 with acute or convalescent COVID-19. The source material was peripheral blood. The CDR3 spells CASSGQGAGTEAFF. The CDR3 nucleotides read TGTGCCAGCAGCGGACAGGGGGCGGGCACTGAAGCTTTCTTT.